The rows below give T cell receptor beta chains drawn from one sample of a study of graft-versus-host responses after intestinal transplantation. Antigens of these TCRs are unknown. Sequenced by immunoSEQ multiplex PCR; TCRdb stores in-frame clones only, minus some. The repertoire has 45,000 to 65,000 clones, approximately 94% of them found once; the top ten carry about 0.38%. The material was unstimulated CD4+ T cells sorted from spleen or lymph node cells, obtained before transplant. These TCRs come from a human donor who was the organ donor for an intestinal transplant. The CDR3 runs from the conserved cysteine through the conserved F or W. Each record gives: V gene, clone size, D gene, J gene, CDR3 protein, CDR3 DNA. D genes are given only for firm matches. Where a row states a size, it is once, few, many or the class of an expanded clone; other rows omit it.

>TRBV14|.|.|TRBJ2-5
CASSPQSSAAQYF
TGTGCCAGCTCGCCCCAGAGCAGCGCGGCCCAGTACTTC
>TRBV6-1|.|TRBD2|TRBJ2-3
CASNRRAGDTDTQYF
TGTGCCAGCAACCGGAGGGCGGGGGACACAGATACGCAGTATTTT
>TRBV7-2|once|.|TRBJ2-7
CASSLVRAYEQYF
TGTGCCAGCAGCTTAGTAAGGGCTTACGAGCAGTACTTC
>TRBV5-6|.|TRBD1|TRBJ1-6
CASSAGDRGNSPLHF
TGTGCCAGCAGCGCGGGGGACAGGGGTAATTCACCCCTCCACTTT
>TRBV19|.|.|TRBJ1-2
CASRQAGGYTF
TGTGCCAGTAGGCAGGCGGGCGGCTACACCTTC
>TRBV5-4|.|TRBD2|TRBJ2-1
CASSLGRAGDQFF
TGTGCCAGCAGCTTGGGACGAGCGGGGGACCAGTTCTTC
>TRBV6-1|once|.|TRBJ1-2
CASSPQTGTPYGYTF
TGTGCCAGCAGTCCTCAGACAGGAACCCCCTATGGCTACACCTTC
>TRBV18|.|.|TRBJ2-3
CASSPAGQTDTQYF
TGTGCCAGCTCACCAGCCGGACAGACAGATACGCAGTATTTT
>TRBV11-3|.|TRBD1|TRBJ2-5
CASSKRQGETQYF
TGTGCCAGCAGCAAACGACAGGGGGAGACCCAGTACTTC
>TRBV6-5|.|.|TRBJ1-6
CASSYEGLYNSPLHF
TGTGCCAGCAGTTACGAGGGGCTATATAATTCACCCCTCCACTTT
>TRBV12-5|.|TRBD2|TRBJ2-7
CASGSRLAGDLYEQYF
TGTGCTAGTGGTTCCCGACTAGCGGGGGACCTCTACGAGCAGTACTTC
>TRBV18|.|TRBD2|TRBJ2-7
CASSLRDYSYEQYF
TGTGCCAGCTCCCTCCGGGACTACTCCTACGAGCAGTACTTC
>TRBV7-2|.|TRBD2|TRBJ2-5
CASSLTRLAAQETQYF
TGTGCCAGCAGCTTAACCAGACTAGCGGCCCAAGAGACCCAGTACTTC
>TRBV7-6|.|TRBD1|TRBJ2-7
CASSPRTGGFYEQYF
TGTGCCAGCAGCCCAAGGACAGGGGGCTTCTACGAGCAGTACTTC
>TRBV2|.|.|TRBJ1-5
CASSPGLSQPQHF
TGTGCCAGCAGCCCGGGACTATCTCAGCCCCAGCATTTT
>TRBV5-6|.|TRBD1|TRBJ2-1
CASSWQGATVYNEQFF
TGTGCCAGCAGCTGGCAGGGGGCAACCGTCTACAATGAGCAGTTCTTC
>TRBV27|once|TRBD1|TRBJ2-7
CASRTGTGFSYEQYF
TGTGCCAGCAGAACCGGGACAGGATTCTCCTACGAGCAGTACTTC
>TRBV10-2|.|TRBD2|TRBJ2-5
CASRAGVETQYF
TGCGCCAGCCGAGCGGGGGTGGAGACCCAGTACTTC
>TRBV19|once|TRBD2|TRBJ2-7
CASSTIAGAEYEQYF
TGTGCCAGTAGTACCATAGCGGGGGCGGAGTACGAGCAGTACTTC
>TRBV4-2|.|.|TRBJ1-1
CASSLLHTLNTEAFF
TGTGCCAGCAGCCTCCTACACACATTGAACACTGAAGCTTTCTTT
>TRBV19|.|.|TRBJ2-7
CASSIEQGAYEQYF
TGTGCCAGTAGTATAGAACAGGGAGCCTACGAGCAGTACTTC
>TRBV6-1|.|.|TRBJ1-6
CASSRQEPNSPLHF
TGTGCCAGCAGTAGACAGGAGCCTAATTCACCCCTCCACTTT
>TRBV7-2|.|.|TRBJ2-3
CASSLGGGPDTQYF
TGTGCCAGCAGCTTAGGGGGAGGTCCAGATACGCAGTATTTT
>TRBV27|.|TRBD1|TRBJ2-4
CASSPDRGQAKNIQYF
TGTGCCAGCAGTCCCGACAGGGGTCAGGCCAAAAACATTCAGTACTTC
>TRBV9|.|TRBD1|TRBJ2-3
CASSARPGGGTDTQYF
TGTGCCAGCAGCGCCCGACCAGGGGGCGGCACAGATACGCAGTATTTT
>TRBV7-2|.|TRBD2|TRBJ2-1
CASSLDGPGGEQFF
TGTGCCAGCAGCTTAGACGGCCCGGGGGGGGAGCAGTTCTTC
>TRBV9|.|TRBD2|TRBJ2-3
CASSVGLLAGTDTQYF
TGTGCCAGCAGCGTAGGTTTACTAGCGGGGACAGATACGCAGTATTTT
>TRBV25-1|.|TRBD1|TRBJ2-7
CASSKTGTALGEQYF
TGTGCCAGCAGTAAAACCGGGACAGCTTTAGGCGAGCAGTACTTC
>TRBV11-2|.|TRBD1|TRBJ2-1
CASSPGQGENNEQFF
TGTGCCAGCAGCCCCGGACAGGGGGAAAACAATGAGCAGTTCTTC
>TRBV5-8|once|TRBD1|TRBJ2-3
CASSFRQGSTDTQYF
TGTGCCAGCAGCTTCCGACAGGGCTCCACAGATACGCAGTATTTT
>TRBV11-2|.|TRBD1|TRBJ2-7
CASSLVSGQVFYEQYF
TGTGCCAGCAGCTTAGTTTCCGGACAGGTTTTCTACGAGCAGTACTTC
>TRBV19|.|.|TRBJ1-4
CASSIPGTNEKLFF
TGTGCCAGTAGTATTCCTGGGACTAATGAAAAACTGTTTTTT
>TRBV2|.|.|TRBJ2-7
CAAKETGYEQYF
TGTGCCGCCAAGGAGACCGGCTACGAGCAGTACTTC
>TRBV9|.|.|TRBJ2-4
CASLAARAKNIQYF
TGTGCCAGTTTAGCGGCGAGAGCCAAAAACATTCAGTACTTC
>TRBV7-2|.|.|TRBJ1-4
CASSLIVATGEKLFF
TGTGCCAGCAGCTTAATTGTAGCGACGGGTGAAAAACTGTTTTTT
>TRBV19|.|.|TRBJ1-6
CASSIRVTQRDNSPLHF
TGTGCCAGTAGTATAAGGGTAACACAACGTGATAATTCACCCCTCCACTTT
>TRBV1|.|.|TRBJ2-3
CTSSQDERTSTDTQYF
TGCACCAGCAGCCAAGATGAGCGGACTAGCACAGATACGCAGTATTTT
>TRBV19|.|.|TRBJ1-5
CASSILRNSNQPQHF
TGTGCCAGTAGTATATTGCGGAATAGCAATCAGCCCCAGCATTTT
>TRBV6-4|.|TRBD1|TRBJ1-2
CASSDRTGNYGYTF
TGTGCCAGCAGCGACCGGACAGGGAACTATGGCTACACCTTC
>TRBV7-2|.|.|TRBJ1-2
CASSLEGRLNYGYTF
TGTGCCAGCAGCTTAGAGGGCAGACTTAACTATGGCTACACCTTC
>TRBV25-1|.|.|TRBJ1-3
CASSAVGGAGNTIYF
TGTGCCAGCAGTGCCGTGGGGGGGGCTGGAAACACCATATATTTT
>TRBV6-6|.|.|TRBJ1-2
CASSYGAGRTYGYTF
TGTGCCAGCAGTTACGGGGCAGGAAGGACCTATGGCTACACCTTC
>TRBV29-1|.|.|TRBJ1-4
CSVQKGGEKLFF
TGCAGCGTCCAAAAAGGGGGGGAAAAACTGTTTTTT
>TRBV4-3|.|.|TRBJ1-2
CASSQDGTGGTAGYTF
TGCGCCAGCAGCCAAGATGGTACCGGAGGAACGGCGGGCTACACCTTC
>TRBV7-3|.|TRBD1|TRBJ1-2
CASNSSGGYGYTF
TGTGCCAGCAACTCCTCAGGGGGCTATGGCTACACCTTC
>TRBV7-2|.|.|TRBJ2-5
CASSLNSFTQYF
TGTGCCAGCAGCTTGAACAGTTTTACCCAGTACTTC
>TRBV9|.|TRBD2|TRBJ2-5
CASSVERGGRETQYF
TGTGCCAGCAGCGTAGAACGGGGGGGCCGGGAGACCCAGTACTTC
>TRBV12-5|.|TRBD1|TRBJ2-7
CASGKGQGLGEQYF
TGTGCTAGTGGAAAGGGACAGGGTTTAGGGGAGCAGTACTTC
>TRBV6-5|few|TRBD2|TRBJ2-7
CASSYGTSVSYEQYF
TGTGCCAGCAGTTACGGGACTAGCGTTTCCTACGAGCAGTACTTC